The present T cell receptor (beta chain) was sequenced within a study of OX40 agonist ivuxolimab in advanced cancers. J lost 2 bases, V lost 3 bases, and 7 bases had no gene match. The germline CDR1 and CDR2 sequences are SQVTM and ANQGSEA. This CDR3 has 15 amino acids. As to this clone: Its antigen is as yet unknown.

Study-level points and caveats: Also showing low normalized T-cell clonal expansion were some of the nonresponders. The 0.1-3.0 mg/kg partial responders had among the lowest clonal expansion.

Repertoires were generated with immunoSEQ multiplex PCR, while TCRdb's copy carries only in-frame clones and drops some. The data show about 76,000 clones, approximately 88% seen once. This sequence joins TRBV29-1 and TRBJ2-1, with 7 bases lining up with TRBD2. The origin of this receptor is an adult with an advanced solid tumor such as melanoma, head and neck, liver or kidney cancer. The starting material was CD4+ or CD8+ T cells sorted from blood, obtained in a trial of the OX40 agonist ivuxolimab. DNA of the CDR3: TGCAGCGTTGATGGGGGGAGGGCCGCCTACAATGAGCAGTTCTTC. Translating gives CSVDGGRAAYNEQFF.